The clone carrying this T cell receptor beta chain was counted at least ten times. Its antigen is not identified. The source of the sample is a study of T cells in Graves' hyperthyroidism and ophthalmopathy. Overall study context: Peripheral blood was drawn at first diagnosis, prior to all treatment. Notes on the study in general: Ophthalmopathy and stable hyperthyroidism were told apart by a 13 V-J model. The model made its ophthalmopathy prediction, and onset followed a median about 5.9 months later.

Trimming left V 3 bases short and J 0 bases short, with 8 bases between. This CDR3 is 14 amino acids long. Germline V gene sequence: CDR1 LNHDA, CDR2 SQIVND (reference sequence). Ahead of any ophthalmopathy symptoms, the blood sample was obtained at the first diagnosis of hyperthyroidism. The investigators amplified TCR beta CDR3 regions from RNA transcripts. Carried out on the TCR CDR3, a first-round RT-PCR used the HTBI primer set. MiXCR was run by TCRdb on the multiplex PCR reads, yielding one entry per CDR3 protein. Here the sample spans 300,000 to 450,000 distinct CDR3 sequences, approximately 12% being singletons.

The clonotype was recovered from a man aged 25-45 years with Graves' hyperthyroidism that later progressed to Graves' ophthalmopathy. This chain uses TRBV19 with TRBJ1-1; no reliable D call. The sample consisted of blood. CDR3 protein: CASSMGYLNTEAFF. The DNA of the CDR3 is TGTGCCAGTAGTATGGGCTACCTGAACACTGAAGCTTTCTTT.